The rows below give T cell receptor beta chains drawn from one sample of a study of human T cells and chemical hapten exposure. TCRdb independently ran MiXCR on the RACE reads; one entry per CDR3 protein. The table has about 70,000 distinct CDR3 sequences, around 9.9% seen once. The starting material was whole blood, obtained in connection with sensitization to the hapten diphenylcyclopropenone (DPC). Source of these receptors: a woman aged 50 to 60 with alopecia areata. Some clones in this sample may be carry-over from other donors' samples. The CDR3 runs from the conserved cysteine through the conserved F or W. D genes are given only for firm matches. Clone size appears in some rows only: once, few, many, or a class for an expanded clone.

d_call,v_call,clone_size,j_call,cdr3_nt,cdr3_aa
TRBD2,TRBV6-6,few,TRBJ2-5,TGTGCCAGCAGTTACTCGAGGGTAGCGGGGGGGATGGAGACCCAGTACTTC,CASSYSRVAGGMETQYF
NA,TRBV5-1,many,TRBJ1-1,TGCGCCAGCAGCTTTACCGACAGCGTGAACACTGAAGCTTTCTTT,CASSFTDSVNTEAFF
TRBD2,TRBV3-1,many,TRBJ2-5,TGTGCCAGCAGCCTTAATCCGCGGGAGGACCCAGAGACCCAGTACTTC,CASSLNPREDPETQYF
TRBD1,TRBV6-1,few,TRBJ2-7,TGTGCCAGCACTTCAACGGGGACAGGGCAGAGGGAGCAGTACTTC,CASTSTGTGQREQYF
NA,TRBV18,NA,TRBJ1-1,TGTGCCAGCTCACTAGAAGTAATAGGTTGGGATTTTAGGGACACTGAAGCCTTCTTT,CASSLEVIGWDFRDTEAFF
NA,TRBV2,many,TRBJ2-2,TGTGCCAGCAGAGGAACATCGAACACCGGGGAGCTGTTTTTT,CASRGTSNTGELFF
NA,TRBV5-1,once,TRBJ1-5,TGCGCCAGCAGTCCTAGTATAGACCAGCCCCAGCATTTT,CASSPSIDQPQHF
NA,TRBV20-1,few,TRBJ2-7,TGCAGTGGTAGGGCCTCGGGGAGGAGTCACTACGAGCAGTACTTC,CSGRASGRSHYEQYF
TRBD2,TRBV7-2,many,TRBJ2-7,TGTGCCAGCAGCTTAGACTCTAGCGGGAGATACGAGCAGTACTTC,CASSLDSSGRYEQYF
TRBD1,TRBV12-3/TRBV12-4,few,TRBJ1-1,TGTGCCAGCAGTACAGGGGGAGTGAACACTGAAGCTTTCTTT,CASSTGGVNTEAFF
NA,TRBV18,few,TRBJ1-1,TGTGCCAGCTCACCTCTCGGACAGCTCCTTGAAGCTTTCTTT,CASSPLGQLLEAFF
TRBD1,TRBV5-1,NA,TRBJ1-1,TGCGCCAGCAGCAAAGGACAGGGAAAGGCTGAAGCTTTCTTT,CASSKGQGKAEAFF
TRBD1,TRBV6-2/TRBV6-3,many,TRBJ2-3,TGTGCCAGCAGTTCCGGACAGGGTGAGACAGATACGCAGTATTTT,CASSSGQGETDTQYF
NA,TRBV3-1,many,TRBJ2-7,TGTGCCAGCAGCCAAGTAGCGTCGGGCGAGCAGTACTTC,CASSQVASGEQYF
NA,TRBV29-1,many,TRBJ1-5,TGCAGCGTTGGGCTCGGCAATCAGCCCCAGCATTTT,CSVGLGNQPQHF
NA,TRBV12-3/TRBV12-4,few,TRBJ2-3,TGTGCCAGCAGCAGGAGAGGGAAGGATACGCAGTATTTT,CASSRRGKDTQYF
NA,TRBV3-1,many,TRBJ1-2,TGTGCCAGCAGCCGAGTAGAGAACTATGGCTACACCTTC,CASSRVENYGYTF
NA,TRBV4-1,many,TRBJ2-3,TGCGCCAGCAGTCAAATCAGGGACCGCGACGGTACGCAGTATTTT,CASSQIRDRDGTQYF
TRBD2,TRBV20-1,few,TRBJ2-7,TGCAGTGCTGCTACTAGCGAGTCCTCCTACGAGCAGTACTTC,CSAATSESSYEQYF
NA,TRBV30,many,TRBJ1-3,TGTGCCTGGAGTACGTACCCCGGGGGACCTGGAAACACCATATATTTT,CAWSTYPGGPGNTIYF
NA,TRBV28,few,TRBJ2-6,TGTGCCAGCAGTATCACGACAGTCTCCGGGGCCAACGTCCTGACTTTC,CASSITTVSGANVLTF
TRBD1,TRBV4-2,many,TRBJ2-7,TGTGCCAGCAGCCAAGAATACCGCCCAACAGGGGGCCCTGAGCAGTACTTC,CASSQEYRPTGGPEQYF
TRBD1,TRBV7-9,many,TRBJ1-1,TGTGCCAGCAGCGAAGAGGACAGGATGAACACTGAAGCTTTCTTT,CASSEEDRMNTEAFF
TRBD1,TRBV30,many,TRBJ1-5,TGTGCCTGGAGTGCCCCGGGACAGTTCAATCAGCCCCAGCATTTT,CAWSAPGQFNQPQHF
TRBD2,TRBV4-2,few,TRBJ2-1,TGTGCCAGCAGCCAAGATGCTAGCGGGGGGGCAGGATGGAATGAGCAGTTCTTC,CASSQDASGGAGWNEQFF
NA,TRBV6-2/TRBV6-3,NA,TRBJ2-1,TGTGCCAGCACCTTTGAGACTCCCAGCAATGAGCAGTTCTTC,CASTFETPSNEQFF
NA,TRBV18,NA,TRBJ1-2,TGTGCCAGCTCACCCTATAACACGCCGGACTATGGCTACACCTTC,CASSPYNTPDYGYTF
TRBD2,TRBV7-2,few,TRBJ2-1,TGTGCCAGCAGTCCCCCGGGACTAGCGGGGGTAGGTGAGCAGTTCTTC,CASSPPGLAGVGEQFF
TRBD2,TRBV4-3,few,TRBJ2-4,TGCGCCAGCAGCCAGGACCCTGCTAGCGGGGGGGCCCTTCAGTACTTC,CASSQDPASGGALQYF
TRBD2,TRBV7-9,few,TRBJ2-5,TGTGCCAGCAGCTTAGACGGGACTAGTAACGCCCAGTACTTC,CASSLDGTSNAQYF
TRBD2,TRBV14,few,TRBJ2-1,TGTGCCAGCAGCCGGACCCTGGGACTAGCGGGAGGGGCCAATGAGCAGTTCTTC,CASSRTLGLAGGANEQFF
NA,TRBV21-1,many,TRBJ2-4,TGTGCCAGCAGCAAAGTGCCCGCGGGACTAGCGGGGGGTGCCAAAAACATTCAGTACTTC,CASSKVPAGLAGGAKNIQYF
TRBD2,TRBV19,many,TRBJ2-3,TGTGCCAGCAGCAGGCTAGCGGGAGGCTACACAGATACGCAGTATTTT,CASSRLAGGYTDTQYF
NA,TRBV25-1,NA,TRBJ2-2,TGTGCCAGCAGTGAATTGATCCCGCAGGGCACCAACACCGGGGAGCTGTTTTTT,CASSELIPQGTNTGELFF
NA,TRBV5-1,many,TRBJ1-1,TGCGCCAGCAGCTTGCGGGCTACAGGGCCGAACACTGAAGCTTTCTTT,CASSLRATGPNTEAFF
NA,TRBV18,NA,TRBJ1-2,TGTGCCAGCTCACCACGGGCAGGCGAGGGCTACACCTTC,CASSPRAGEGYTF
TRBD2,TRBV20-1,few,TRBJ2-1,TGCAGTGCTATAAGCAGCGGGACGGGAAGGGGTGATGAGCAGTTCTTC,CSAISSGTGRGDEQFF